The 8 T cell receptor beta chains in this list originate from one sample, sequenced in a study of control samples from healthy donors and cancer patients. Clones were sequenced by immunoSEQ multiplex PCR, and TCRdb holds only the in-frame ones, with some missing. This repertoire includes about 190,000 clones. Sequenced sample: blood. The receptors come from a woman in her 30s in good health.

This chain connects TRBV5-4 to TRBJ2-1; 15 bases match TRBD2. Looked up from germline, CDR1 is SGHNT and CDR2 is YYREEE (reference sequence). The CDR3 runs to 17 residues. The ends lost 4 bases at V and 1 base at J; junction bases unmatched: 3. CDR3 sequence: CASSPGTSGGSYNEQFF. In DNA, the CDR3 is TGTGCCAGCAGCCCTGGGACTAGCGGGGGGTCCTACAATGAGCAGTTCTTC.

The rearrangement joins TRBV7-8 to TRBJ1-2; D gene uncertain. Per germline, CDR1 SGHVS and CDR2 FQNEAQ. The CDR3 has 13 residues. V lost 4 bases and J 5 bases, leaving 11 bases between the germline ends. CDR3 sequence (DNA): TGTGCCAGCAGCTCCCAAGTTGAGTATGGCTACACCTTC. This translates into CASSSQVEYGYTF.

In DNA, the CDR3 is TGTGCCAGCAGCTTGTTTACGGCCCCTAGCACAGATACGCAGTATTTT. This sequence encodes CASSLFTAPSTDTQYF. The chain combines TRBV5-8 with TRBJ2-3; D call uncertain. CDR3 length equals 16 residues. The germline V and J ends were trimmed by 1 base and 0 bases, with 12 bases remaining between them. CDR1 and CDR2 (germline): SGHTS, YDEGEE.

Of note for this clone: An end of the junction does not agree with germline; a read error may underlie this. This chain links TRBV4-2 with TRBJ1-5; tentatively, D is TRBD1 (5 bases). The germline CDR1 and CDR2 sequences are LGHNA and YNFKEQ. CDR3 size: 17 residues. CDR3 DNA: TGTGCCGGCAGCCAGAAATTGGGGCAGGAAAGTAATCAGCCCCAGCATTTT. Its protein is CAGSQKLGQESNQPQHF.

CDR3 nucleotides: TGTGCCAGCAGGCCACAGGGTCGCACCGGGGAGCTGTTTTTT. Protein sequence: CASRPQGRTGELFF. V is TRBV28 and J is TRBJ2-2; tentative D call: TRBD1 (6 bases). The CDR3 runs 14 residues. Germline V gene sequence: CDR1 MDHEN, CDR2 SYDVKM. The ends were cut back, 6 bases at V and 4 bases at J, with 12 bases in the middle.

Notes on this clone: In the same sample, other DNA sequences code for this CDR3. The chain employs TRBV27 and TRBJ2-7; no clear D. Trimming stripped 2 bases from V and 2 bases from J, with 7 bases between. The CDR3 is made up of 13 amino acids. Germline lookup yields CDR1 MNHEY and CDR2 SMNVEV (reference sequence). CDR3 amino acids: CASSLAGPYEQYF. CDR3 coding DNA: TGTGCCAGCAGTTTAGCCGGGCCCTACGAGCAGTACTTC.

The rearrangement joins TRBV6-5 to TRBJ1-3, with 8 bases that match TRBD1. Germline V lookup: CDR1 MNHEY, CDR2 SVGAGI. The CDR3 consists of 14 residues. The ends lost 3 bases at V and 4 bases at J; junction bases unmatched: 2. The CDR3 reads CASSYGDRGNTIYF. CDR3 DNA: TGTGCCAGCAGTTATGGGGACAGGGGAAACACCATATATTTT.

V usage is TRBV12-2 and J usage is TRBJ2-1; whether TRBD2, the table's D call, matches the DNA was not checked. TRBV12-2 is recorded as a pseudogene. The CDR3 has 17 residues. Here the CDR3 reads CASRLGGSPPGYPEQFF. For the CDR3, the DNA is TGTGCAAGTCGCTTAGGTGGCAGTCCCCCGGGATACCCTGAGCAGTTCTTC.